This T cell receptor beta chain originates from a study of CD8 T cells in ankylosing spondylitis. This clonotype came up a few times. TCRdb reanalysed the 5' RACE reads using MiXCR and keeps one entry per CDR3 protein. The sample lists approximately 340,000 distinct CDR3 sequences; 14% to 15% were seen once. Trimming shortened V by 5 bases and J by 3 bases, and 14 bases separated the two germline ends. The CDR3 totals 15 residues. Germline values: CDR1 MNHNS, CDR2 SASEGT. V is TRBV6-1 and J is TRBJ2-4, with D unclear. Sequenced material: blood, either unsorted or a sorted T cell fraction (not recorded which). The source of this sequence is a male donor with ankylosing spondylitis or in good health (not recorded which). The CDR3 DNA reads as TGTGCCAGCAGTCCCTCCTCCTTAGGCAAAAACATTCAGTACTTC. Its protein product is CASSPSSLGKNIQYF.